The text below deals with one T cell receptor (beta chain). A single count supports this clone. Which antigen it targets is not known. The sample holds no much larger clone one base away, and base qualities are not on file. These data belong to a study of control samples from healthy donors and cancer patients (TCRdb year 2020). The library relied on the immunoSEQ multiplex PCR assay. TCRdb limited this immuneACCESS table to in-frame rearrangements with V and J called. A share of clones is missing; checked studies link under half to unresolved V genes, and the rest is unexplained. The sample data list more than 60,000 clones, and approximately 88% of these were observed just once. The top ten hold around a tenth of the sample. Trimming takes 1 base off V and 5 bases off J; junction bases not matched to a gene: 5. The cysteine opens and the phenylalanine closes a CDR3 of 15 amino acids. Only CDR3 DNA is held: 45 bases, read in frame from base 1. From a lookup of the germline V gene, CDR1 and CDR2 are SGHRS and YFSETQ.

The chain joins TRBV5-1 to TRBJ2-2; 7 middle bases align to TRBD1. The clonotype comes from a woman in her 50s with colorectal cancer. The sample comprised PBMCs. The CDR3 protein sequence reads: CASSLLQGKTGELFF. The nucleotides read TGCGCCAGCAGCTTGTTACAGGGGAAAACCGGGGAGCTGTTTTTT. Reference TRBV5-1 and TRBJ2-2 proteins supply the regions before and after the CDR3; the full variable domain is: KAGVTQTPRYLIKTRGQQVTLSCSPISGHRSVSWYQQTPGQGLQFLFEYFSETQRNKGNFPGRFSGRQFSNSRSEMNVSTLELGDSALYLCASSLLQGKTGELFFGEGSRLTVL.